A selection of T cell receptor beta chains follows, all from one sample in a study of shared clonotypes between healthy human individuals. This table comes from immunoSEQ multiplex PCR, and its TCRdb copy is limited to in-frame clones, with some not included. The sample has 1.6 million or so clones; about 98.5% are singletons. Sequencing was performed on naive CD4+ T cells sorted from blood. These receptors originate from a man younger than 40 in good health. CDR3s include the opening cysteine and the closing phenylalanine or tryptophan. The order of the fields is V gene, clone size, J gene, D gene, CDR3 protein, CDR3 DNA. D genes are given only for firm matches. Rows may omit the clone size; those that give it use once, few, many or a size class.

TRBV5-5	-	TRBJ1-1	TRBD1	CASSLGQVEAFF	TGTGCCAGCAGCCTGGGACAGGTTGAAGCTTTCTTT
TRBV28	-	TRBJ1-2	-	CASSPPGTGYTF	TGTGCCAGCAGTCCCCCGGGTACTGGCTACACCTTC
TRBV18	-	TRBJ1-1	-	CASSPSPSTGTMSEAFF	TGTGCCAGCTCACCGTCTCCCTCTACCGGGACAATGAGTGAAGCTTTCTTT
TRBV12-2	-	TRBJ1-2	-	CASRRSGSGNYGYTF	TGTGCAAGTCGCCGTAGCGGGTCAGGGAACTATGGCTACACCTTC
TRBV4-1	-	TRBJ2-7	TRBD2	CASSLLPGGNEQYF	TGCGCCAGCAGCCTGTTGCCGGGGGGAAACGAGCAGTACTTC
TRBV5-1	-	TRBJ2-2	TRBD1	CASSLGRDRDTTGELFF	TGCGCCAGCAGCTTGGGCCGGGACAGGGATACCACCGGGGAGCTGTTTTTT
TRBV5-1	once	TRBJ2-7	-	CASSLAMDYEQYF	TGCGCCAGCAGCTTGGCCATGGACTACGAGCAGTACTTC
TRBV14	once	TRBJ2-1	-	CASSQAARLVLYNEQFF	TGTGCCAGCAGCCAAGCGGCCCGACTAGTTCTCTACAATGAGCAGTTCTTC
TRBV18	-	TRBJ2-1	TRBD2	CASSPPASGSNEQFF	TGTGCCAGCTCACCACCGGCTAGCGGATCCAATGAGCAGTTCTTC
TRBV5-4	-	TRBJ1-3	-	CASSFRERNTIYF	TGTGCCAGCAGCTTCAGGGAGAGAAACACCATATATTTT
TRBV28	-	TRBJ1-5	TRBD1	CASGLRDRGYNQPQHF	TGTGCCAGCGGCTTGAGGGACAGGGGCTACAATCAGCCCCAGCATTTT
TRBV7-2	-	TRBJ1-1	-	CASSLWAIGAGVGQAFF	TGTGCCAGCAGCTTATGGGCAATCGGGGCAGGGGTGGGGCAGGCTTTCTTT
TRBV2	-	TRBJ2-3	TRBD2	CASTGRGLAGIDTQYF	TGTGCCAGCACTGGCCGGGGACTAGCGGGAATCGATACGCAGTATTTT
TRBV6-1	once	TRBJ2-7	TRBD2	CASSLAGAAYEQYF	TGTGCCAGCAGCCTAGCGGGAGCGGCCTACGAGCAGTACTTC
TRBV11-3	-	TRBJ1-3	-	CASSPDSSGNTIYF	TGTGCCAGCAGCCCAGACAGCTCTGGAAACACCATATATTTT
TRBV12-1	-	TRBJ2-7	-	CASSPNGGLDEQYF	TGTGCCAGCAGCCCTAACGGGGGGCTAGACGAGCAGTACTTC
TRBV29-1	-	TRBJ2-7	TRBD1	CSVEDPGTGQSYEQYF	TGCAGCGTTGAAGATCCCGGGACAGGGCAATCCTACGAGCAGTACTTC
TRBV19	once	TRBJ1-1	-	CASSIARRGTEAFF	TGTGCCAGTAGTATAGCCCGCAGGGGAACTGAAGCTTTCTTT
TRBV7-2	once	TRBJ2-1	TRBD2	CASSYRLAGGPSYNEQFF	TGTGCCAGCAGCTATCGACTAGCGGGAGGGCCCTCCTACAATGAGCAGTTCTTC
TRBV19	-	TRBJ1-5	TRBD1	CATNDRGNQPQHF	TGTGCCACTAACGACAGGGGCAATCAGCCCCAGCATTTT
TRBV18	-	TRBJ1-5	-	CASSPRGRVTTGNQPQHF	TGTGCCAGCTCACCACGGGGCAGGGTGACGACTGGCAATCAGCCCCAGCATTTT
TRBV9	once	TRBJ1-3	-	CASSATNSGSGNTIYF	TGTGCCAGCAGCGCGACGAACTCAGGCTCTGGAAACACCATATATTTT
TRBV19	-	TRBJ2-1	TRBD1	CASRSAVGTGGRNEQFF	TGTGCCAGTAGGAGTGCCGTAGGGACAGGGGGACGCAATGAGCAGTTCTTC
TRBV5-1	-	TRBJ2-3	TRBD2	CASSLNPQTSGSTDTQYF	TGCGCCAGCAGCTTGAATCCCCAGACTAGCGGGAGCACAGATACGCAGTATTTT
TRBV27	-	TRBJ2-3	TRBD2	CASSTGLAEQYF	TGTGCCAGCAGTACCGGACTAGCGGAGCAGTATTTT
TRBV6-5	-	TRBJ2-5	TRBD2	CASSWPGLAGQETQYF	TGTGCCAGCAGTTGGCCGGGACTAGCGGGACAAGAGACCCAGTACTTC
TRBV19	-	TRBJ2-3	-	CASSEGPAQGTQYF	TGTGCCAGTAGTGAGGGACCGGCACAGGGTACGCAGTATTTT
TRBV19	-	TRBJ2-7	-	CASTDSGTAHYEQYF	TGTGCCAGTACCGACTCTGGGACCGCACACTACGAGCAGTACTTC
TRBV5-6	-	TRBJ2-7	TRBD1	CASSLTGTGYSEQYF	TGTGCCAGCAGTTTGACCGGGACAGGGTACTCCGAGCAGTACTTC
TRBV27	-	TRBJ2-5	TRBD2	CASSMALAGGQETQYF	TGTGCCAGCAGCATGGCCCTAGCGGGAGGCCAAGAGACCCAGTACTTC
TRBV27	-	TRBJ2-3	TRBD2	CASTSGGYTDTQYF	TGTGCCAGCACCTCGGGGGGATACACAGATACGCAGTATTTT
TRBV11-2	-	TRBJ2-5	TRBD2	CASSSGGDLWETQYF	TGTGCCAGCAGCTCCGGGGGGGATCTTTGGGAGACCCAGTACTTC
TRBV10-3	-	TRBJ2-1	-	CAISESWLNNEQFF	TGTGCCATCAGTGAGTCTTGGTTAAACAATGAGCAGTTCTTC
TRBV28	-	TRBJ2-3	TRBD2	CASSLLGTSGRALSDTQYF	TGTGCCAGCAGCCTTTTAGGGACTAGCGGGAGGGCCCTGTCAGATACGCAGTATTTT
TRBV7-2	-	TRBJ1-5	TRBD1	CASSTTSGTGGQPQHF	TGTGCCAGCAGCACGACTTCCGGGACAGGGGGTCAGCCCCAGCATTTT
TRBV5-5	-	TRBJ2-2	-	CASSRHSNTGELFF	TGTGCCAGCAGCCGTCACTCGAACACCGGGGAGCTGTTTTTT
TRBV29-1	-	TRBJ2-1	-	CSVEGHRPRGNSYNEQFF	TGCAGCGTTGAGGGGCACAGGCCGCGGGGTAACTCCTACAATGAGCAGTTCTTC